This T cell receptor (beta chain) comes out of a study of shared clonotypes between healthy human individuals. Method: immunoSEQ multiplex PCR; TCRdb's copy keeps in-frame clones and lacks some. The sample lists 2 million to 2.5 million clones; nearly 97% were seen once. The CDR3 runs 15 residues. The germline gives CDR1 SNHLY, CDR2 FYNNEI. V trimming: 8 bases; J trimming: 0 bases; junction bases outside the gene matches: 6. This TCR came from a young man in good health. Sequencing used naive CD4+ T cells sorted from blood. Described subset: CD45RA+ positively selected. V gene TRBV2 combines with J gene TRBJ1-2; 10 positions agree with TRBD1. The CDR3 region is CASRDRGPSNYGYTF. The CDR3 nucleotides read TGTGCCAGCCGGGACAGGGGACCGTCTAACTATGGCTACACCTTC.